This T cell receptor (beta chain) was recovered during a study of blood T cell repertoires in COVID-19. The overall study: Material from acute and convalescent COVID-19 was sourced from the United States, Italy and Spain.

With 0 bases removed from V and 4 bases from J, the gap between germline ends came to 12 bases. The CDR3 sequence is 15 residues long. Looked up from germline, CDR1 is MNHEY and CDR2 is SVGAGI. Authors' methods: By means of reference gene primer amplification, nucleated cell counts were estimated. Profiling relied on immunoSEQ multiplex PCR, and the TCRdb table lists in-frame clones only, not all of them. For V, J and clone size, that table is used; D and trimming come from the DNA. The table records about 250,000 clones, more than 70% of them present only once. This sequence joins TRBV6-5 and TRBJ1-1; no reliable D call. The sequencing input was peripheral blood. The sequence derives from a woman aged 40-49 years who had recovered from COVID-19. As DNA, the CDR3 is TGTGCCAGCAGTTACTCGACTGGGTATGGCACTGAAGCTTTCTTT. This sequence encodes CASSYSTGYGTEAFF.